This TCR beta chain is from a study of T cells after yellow fever vaccination (dated by TCRdb to between 2018 and 2021). Describing the broader study: Libraries from fractions with low cell numbers were prepared with the SMART-Seq v4 Ultra Low Input RNA kit. Two healthy male donors, one aged 18 to 30 and one aged 30 to 40 years, made up the cohort. To follow T-cell clones before and after both primary and booster YFV17D yellow fever vaccination, bulk TCR alpha and beta repertoires underwent longitudinal sequencing. Blood was collected at multiple timepoints before and after primary and secondary immunization, and bulk PBMC replicates and cell subsets were isolated.

This clonotype was found a few times. Its antigen target is currently unknown. Qualities for individual bases were not recorded, and no much larger clone is one base off. Trimming accounts for 7 bases at V and 5 bases at J, while the number of junction bases matched to no gene is 4. Based on the germline V gene, the CDR1 and CDR2 sequences are MGHDK and SYGVNS. The CDR3 covers 12 residues, taking in both the cysteine and the phenylalanine. This entry keeps only the CDR3 DNA: 36 bases, framed from base 1. The study at large found these results: Compared with the primary T-cell response, the secondary T-cell response was weaker but faster, peaking on day 5 rather than day 15. Most clones expanded after primary vaccination (approximately 95% of CD4 and roughly 90% of CD8) were re-detected after the booster, suggesting that broad memory maintenance occurred. Computational filtering was required because FACS-sorted repertoires could contain abundant contaminating clonotypes from the bulk population. Only a couple of donors were included in the study, so the extent to which the findings can be generalized is limited. A small share of clonotypes occurred in both CD4 and CD8 compartments, likely arising from convergent recombination.

Sequenced using an Illumina NovaSeq 6000. TCR cDNA was synthesized by 5'RACE template switching, through which a universal primer site and unique molecular identifiers were introduced. cDNA synthesis was primed from both the TCR alpha and TCR beta constant segments. Library amplification used two PCR steps, and the second PCR step added sample barcodes and sequencing adapters. Libraries were sequenced on Illumina HiSeq 2500 (2x100 bp) or NovaSeq (2x150 bp). The published analysis was carried out like this. MIGEC handled demultiplexing of reads and collapsing into UMI consensus sequences, while MiXCR performed V(D)J alignment. Clonotypes responding to the vaccine were identified with edgeR on replicate PBMC samples, with the criteria of FDR below 0.01 and a log2 fold change above 5 up to day 15. Each bulk clonotype received a CD4 or CD8 identity based on whether the sequenced CD4 or CD8 repertoire contained that clonotype at higher abundance. The public reads were reanalyzed by TCRdb: fastp trimming at Q25, MiXCR alignment, in-frame beta chains only. Each CDR3 protein gets just one entry, which takes the most common genes and DNA from the rows behind it. These V and J calls are TCRdb output, not the study's own analysis. The sample includes approximately 160,000 distinct CDR3 sequences, with approximately 10% observed a single time. Of the sample, around 40% is held by the ten largest clones.

This specimen's treatment or condition label, per the study, means: live attenuated yellow fever vaccine strain. A standard Ficoll-Paque protocol was used to isolate PBMCs from peripheral blood. Dynabeads CD4 and CD8 positive selection kits were used to isolate the CD4 and CD8 T-cell fractions. RNA was extracted with TriZol from bulk PBMCs, CD4 and CD8 fractions, and dextramer-positive and dextramer-negative fractions. In this chain, TRBV25-1 is recombined with TRBJ2-5, with 7 bases matching TRBD2. This sample comprised CD8+ T cells sorted from PBMCs, obtained 45 days after the yellow fever booster vaccination. This receptor was obtained from a man younger than 30 who received the YFV17D yellow fever vaccine. The sequence in DNA is TGTGCCAGCACCGGGAGGTTGGAGACCCAGTACTTC. Translation gives CASTGRLETQYF.